The 20 T cell receptor beta chains presented below share a single source sample, sequenced in a study of T cells in Graves' hyperthyroidism and ophthalmopathy. What was amplified from RNA transcripts were TCR beta CDR3 regions. A set of HTBI primers served as the primers for a first-round RT-PCR of the TCR CDR3. TCRdb passed the multiplex PCR reads through MiXCR, listing each CDR3 protein once. The sample lists roughly 500,000 distinct CDR3 sequences, roughly a quarter seen once, with 10% to 12% in the top ten. Sequenced: blood. All receptors come from a woman in her 30s with Graves' ophthalmopathy.

This clonotype has at least ten counts. The chain combines TRBV20-1 with TRBJ1-2; tentatively, D is TRBD1 (5 bases). The CDR3 covers 12 residues. V lost 4 bases, J lost 3 bases, and 9 bases lay in between. From germline, CDR1 is DFQATT and CDR2 SNEGSKA (reference sequence). DNA for the CDR3: TGCAGTGCTAAAGACAGCGACTATGGCTACACCTTC. Its protein is CSAKDSDYGYTF.

This clonotype was seen ten or more times. Germline is not matched at one junction end, which may reflect a read error. This chain links TRBV11-2 with TRBJ2-7; the D gene is possibly TRBD1 (6 bases). CDR3 length: 14 residues. The V gene's germline CDR1 is SGHAT and CDR2 FQNNGV. The CDR3 DNA is TGTGCCAGCAGCTTGGGGTCAGGGGCCTACGGGCAGTACTTC. Translated: CASSLGSGAYGQYF.

V gene TRBV7-2 combines with J gene TRBJ2-5; D gene uncertain. V was trimmed by 4 bases and J by 9 bases, leaving 12 bases between them. The CDR3 covers 12 residues. The germline CDR1 and CDR2 sequences are SGHTA and FQGNSA. CDR3 sequence reads: CASSYSQTSQYF. In DNA, the CDR3 is TGTGCCAGCAGCTACAGCCAGACGTCCCAGTACTTC. The complete variable domain, with remaining parts taken from reference TRBV7-2 and TRBJ2-5, reads GAGVSQSPSNKVTEKGKDVELRCDPISGHTALYWYRQSLGQGLEFLIYFQGNSAPDKSGLPSDRFSAERTGGSVSTLTIQRTQQEDSAVYLCASSYSQTSQYFGPGTRLLVL.

The chain recombines TRBV12-3 or TRBV12-4 with TRBJ2-5, with D maybe TRBD2 (6 bases). The CDR3 loop spans 15 amino acids. V lost 5 bases to trimming and J lost 5 bases, with 18 bases between them. The CDR3 protein is CASSPGGAGTETQYF. CDR3 DNA sequence: TGTGCCAGCAGTCCAGGCGGGGCGGGTACGGAGACCCAGTACTTC.

The gene calls are TRBV29-1 and TRBJ1-3, with 7 nucleotides matching TRBD1. With V trimmed by 5 bases and J by 3 bases, 4 bases remained unmatched. The CDR3 has 13 residues. Germline assignment: CDR1 SQVTM and CDR2 ANQGSEA. The chain's CDR3 is CSVNDRDGNTIYF. For the CDR3, the DNA is TGCAGCGTTAACGACAGGGATGGAAACACCATATATTTT. The complete variable domain, with remaining parts taken from reference TRBV29-1 and TRBJ1-3, reads SAVISQKPSRDICQRGTSLTIQCQVDSQVTMMFWYRQQPGQSLTLIATANQGSEATYESGFVIDKFPISRPNLTFSTLTVSNMSPEDSSIYLCSVNDRDGNTIYFGEGSWLTVV.

This clonotype was observed many times. The J gene is TRBJ2-7, the V gene TRBV27, with D maybe TRBD1 (6 bases). Germline V lookup: CDR1 MNHEY, CDR2 SMNVEV (reference sequence). CDR3 length: 14 residues. Trimming shortened V by 4 bases and J by 1 base, and 11 bases separated the two germline ends. CDR3 residues: CASSSLDSSYEQYF. CDR3 DNA: TGTGCCAGCAGTTCCCTGGACAGTTCCTACGAGCAGTACTTC.

This clonotype was detected ten times or more. The V gene is TRBV7-3, the J gene TRBJ2-2, with D unresolved. The germline gives CDR1 SGHTA, CDR2 FQGTGA. The CDR3 has 13 residues. V was cut by 5 bases and J by 6 bases, with 10 bases left in between. The CDR3 reads CASSLVGAGELFF. The CDR3 coding sequence is TGTGCCAGCAGCCTCGTGGGCGCCGGGGAGCTGTTTTTT.

This clonotype was detected many times. This chain links TRBV14 with TRBJ1-1, with TRBD1 matching over 10 bases. The germline CDR1 and CDR2 sequences are SGHDN and FVKESK. After removal of 0 bases from V and 3 bases from J, the junction contained 10 bases not matched to a gene. CDR3 size: 18 residues. The CDR3 DNA reads TGTGCCAGCAGCCAAGATCAGTCCGGGACAGGGGAGGACACTGAAGCTTTCTTT. This codes for CASSQDQSGTGEDTEAFF.

The gene calls are TRBV7-8 and TRBJ2-7; maybe TRBD2 (6 bases). The CDR3 spans 16 residues. Deletions cut 5 bases from V and 0 bases from J, with 17 bases between. Germline V gene lookup returns CDR1 SGHVS and CDR2 FQNEAQ. CDR3 protein: CASSPKRVQSSYEQYF. CDR3 bases: TGTGCCAGCAGCCCCAAGCGGGTACAGAGCTCCTACGAGCAGTACTTC.

V usage is TRBV10-3 and J usage is TRBJ2-2; D gene uncertain. Trimming took off 3 bases at V and 1 base at J, with 9 bases between the two ends. CDR1 is ENHRY and CDR2 is SYGVKD in the germline V gene. This CDR3 is 15 amino acids long. The CDR3 DNA sequence: TGTGCCATCAGTGATTTCCAAAAGAACACCGGGGAGCTGTTTTTT. It translates to CAISDFQKNTGELFF.

This clonotype was counted ten times or more. The V gene is TRBV5-1, the J gene TRBJ1-1, with TRBD1 identical over 8 bases. Per the germline V gene, CDR1 is SGHRS and CDR2 is YFSETQ. V lost 4 bases and J lost 3; bases outside the gene matches: 8. The length of the CDR3 is 15 residues. CDR3 loop: CASSPGGVGDTEAFF. The CDR3 coding sequence is TGCGCCAGCAGCCCAGGGGGCGTAGGGGACACTGAAGCTTTCTTT.

Ten or more counts support this clonotype. The chain couples TRBV7-2 to TRBJ1-2, with a weak D call TRBD1 (5 bases). Germline CDR1 reads SGHTA; CDR2 reads FQGNSA. Deletions cut 5 bases from V and 8 bases from J, with 21 bases between. The CDR3 is 15 residues long. CDR3 DNA: TGTGCCAGCAGCCCCCCCGTCCAGTCGGGGGAGGGCTACACCTTC. This sequence encodes CASSPPVQSGEGYTF.

This clonotype was observed at least ten times. No conserved phenylalanine or tryptophan ends this CDR3, so it is likely a read error. No DNA is shown, since the ends of the CDR3 on it are uncertain; the CDR3 is the one TCRdb lists. The chain links TRBV28 to TRBJ1-5. CDR1 and CDR2 (germline): MDHEN, SYDVKM. The CDR3 has 14 amino acids, counting both end residues. CDR3: CASRLSWDNQPQRV.

This clonotype occurred many times. J is TRBJ1-2 and V is TRBV12-3 or TRBV12-4; TRBD1 is a possible D gene (5 bases). The V gene lost 6 bases and the J gene lost 6 bases, with 14 bases spanning the gap. There are 13 residues in the CDR3. The CDR3 DNA is TGTGCCAGCAGATCCGACAGCGACAATGGCTACACCTTC. Amino acid sequence: CASRSDSDNGYTF.

This clonotype was counted many times. V gene TRBV5-5 combines with J gene TRBJ1-5, with 10 bases lining up with TRBD1. CDR3 length equals 18 residues. Unmatched junction bases numbered 10, after V lost 4 bases and J lost 0 bases. CDR1 is SGHKS, CDR2 YYEKEE, per germline (reference sequence). The CDR3 nucleotides are TGTGCCAGCAGCATACTACCGACAGGGGGCTATAGCAATCAGCCCCAGCATTTT. Encoded protein: CASSILPTGGYSNQPQHF.

This clonotype was counted ten times or more. The chain recombines TRBV6-1 with TRBJ2-7; D unresolved. This CDR3 has 14 residues. CDR1 and CDR2 (germline): MNHNS, SASEGT. The V gene lost 8 bases and the J gene lost 6 bases, with 20 bases spanning the gap. CDR3 sequence reads: CASQRSALGSEQYF. The CDR3 DNA reads as TGTGCCAGCCAAAGGTCCGCGTTGGGCTCCGAGCAGTACTTC.

The rearrangement uses TRBV6-1 and TRBJ1-5, with 9 bases lining up with TRBD1. Germline trimming cut 5 bases from V and 1 base from J; bases unmatched to any gene: 6. The CDR3 is made up of 16 amino acids. Per germline, CDR1 MNHNS and CDR2 SASEGT. CDR3 nucleotides: TGTGCCAGCAGTACCGGGACAGGGTTCAGCAATCAGCCCCAGCATTTT. Amino acids: CASSTGTGFSNQPQHF.

This clonotype was detected ten times or more. The V gene is TRBV24-1, the J gene TRBJ1-5; TRBD1 matches 7 bases. Germline loops: CDR1 KGHDR, CDR2 SFDVKD. This CDR3 has 14 residues. V shed 2 bases, J shed 5 bases, and the junction held 2 bases outside the gene matches. The CDR3 region is CATSDWDRDQPQHF. The CDR3 DNA reads as TGTGCCACCAGTGATTGGGACAGAGATCAGCCCCAGCATTTT.

This clonotype came up many times. The CDR3 sequence is CASSSGQGAEQYF. The CDR3 nucleotides read TGTGCCAGCAGTTCGGGACAGGGTGCCGAGCAGTACTTC. The chain is built from TRBV28 and TRBJ2-7; 9 bases agree with TRBD1. Germline V CDR1 and CDR2: MDHEN, SYDVKM. The CDR3 consists of 13 residues. J gave up 6 bases and V 4 bases, and 4 bases lay outside the gene matches.

This clonotype was observed many times. The gene calls are TRBV12-3 or TRBV12-4 and TRBJ2-7, with 11 positions matching TRBD2. This CDR3 is 18 amino acids long. The ends lost 3 bases at V and 2 bases at J; junction bases unmatched: 12. This CDR3 reads CASSFPTELAGDPYEQYF. The CDR3 bases are TGTGCCAGCAGTTTTCCCACTGAACTAGCGGGGGATCCCTACGAGCAGTACTTC.